This T cell receptor beta chain was documented in a study of beta chain features in type 1 diabetes. For the study at large: Some 110,000,000 sorted cells were examined across all samples.

The study's findings and limits: The similarity of naive, central memory and Treg TCRB repertoires appeared greater among patients than among healthy donors. When Type 1 diabetes patients were examined, their TCRB CDR3s proved moderately but significantly shorter in all four CD4+ subsets.

There was one heparinised blood draw per donor, averaging roughly 100 mL. Expressed TCRB transcripts were sequenced after all isolated RNA was converted to cDNA. The protocol was immunoSEQ multiplex PCR, while the TCRdb copy is restricted to in-frame clones and leaves out a portion. The table records approximately 250,000 clones, 11% to 15% of them present only once. The CDR3 is 15 residues long. Trimming stripped 0 bases from V and 0 bases from J, with 9 bases between. A remark on this clone: Its antigen is undetermined.

Sequences were obtained from naive CD4+ T cells from blood. The clonotype was recovered from a woman in her 40s in good health. The chain combines TRBV5-3 with TRBJ1-1; D gene uncertain. TRBV5-3 is an ORF, with its function uncertain. The chain's CDR3 is CARSLEYGVNTEAFF. CDR3 nucleotide sequence: TGTGCCAGAAGCTTGGAGTATGGAGTGAACACTGAAGCTTTCTTT.